The 2 T cell receptor beta chains below were found in one sample sequenced in a study of T-cell reconstitution after alpha-beta-depleted transplantation in children. The TCRbeta library was prepared with unique molecular identifiers. TCRdb used MiXCR to reprocess the PCR reads, holding one entry per CDR3 protein. The sample includes about 110,000 distinct CDR3 sequences, over 9% of them seen just once. Sequenced here: PBMCs from the stem cell graft donor, sampled from the stem cell graft. The receptors originated from a human donor who donated a stem cell graft to a child with acute lymphoblastic leukemia.

This clonotype was seen many times. The chain links TRBV4-1 to TRBJ2-1; possibly TRBD2 for D (6 bases). CDR1 is MGHRA, CDR2 YSYEKL, per germline. The V gene lost 5 bases and the J gene lost 8 bases, with 22 bases spanning the gap. CDR3 length: 16 residues. The CDR3 bases are TGCGCCAGCAGCAACCGGGACCCCGGGCGGGACGATGAGCAGTTCTTC. This gives the protein CASSNRDPGRDDEQFF.

This clonotype was detected only a few times. The chain combines TRBV18 with TRBJ2-1, with unresolved D. Trimming removed 5 bases at V and 9 bases at J, with 8 bases between. Germline V gene lookup returns CDR1 KGHSH and CDR2 LQKENI. The CDR3 consists of 11 residues. CDR3 region: CASSDLSEQFF. CDR3 nucleotides: TGTGCCAGCTCAGACTTGAGTGAGCAGTTCTTC.